What follows are 14 T cell receptor beta chains derived from one specimen sequenced in a study of OX40 agonist ivuxolimab in advanced cancers. The repertoire was sequenced with immunoSEQ multiplex PCR; TCRdb's copy has only in-frame clones and lacks some. Among just over 80,000 clones listed, around 86% were seen once. This sample comprised CD4+ or CD8+ T cells sorted from blood, obtained in a trial of the OX40 agonist ivuxolimab. These receptors came from an adult with an advanced solid tumor such as melanoma, head and neck, liver or kidney cancer.

The V gene is TRBV19, the J gene TRBJ2-3; tentative D call: TRBD2 (5 bases). Trimming pared 8 bases from V and 2 bases from J, leaving 20 bases between. Germline V lookup: CDR1 LNHDA, CDR2 SQIVND (reference sequence). The CDR3 sequence is 16 residues long. The CDR3 here is CASSEGSQLLTDTQYF. CDR3 coding DNA: TGTGCCAGTTCTGAGGGTAGCCAACTACTCACAGATACGCAGTATTTT.

This clone was counted a few times. This chain joins TRBV27 and TRBJ1-2; D is possibly TRBD1 (6 bases). The CDR3 contains 13 residues. With 3 bases removed from V and 2 bases from J, the gap between germline ends came to 7 bases. Germline lookup yields CDR1 MNHEY and CDR2 SMNVEV (reference sequence). CDR3 nucleotide sequence: TGTGCCAGCAGTTTCACAGGGAACTATGGCTACACCTTC. Its translation: CASSFTGNYGYTF.

The gene calls are TRBV30 and TRBJ1-1, with unresolved D. Germline-derived CDR1 and CDR2 are GTSNPN and SVGIG (reference sequence). The germline V and J ends were trimmed by 3 bases and 7 bases, with 12 bases remaining between them. The CDR3 has 12 residues. CDR3 region: CAWREERDEAFF. In DNA, the CDR3 is TGTGCCTGGAGAGAGGAGAGAGATGAAGCTTTCTTT.

The genes are TRBV30 and TRBJ1-4; D gene unclear. There are 13 residues in the CDR3. Germline CDR1 and CDR2: GTSNPN and SVGIG (reference sequence). Trimming pared 0 bases from V and 4 bases from J, leaving 6 bases between. The chain's CDR3 is CAWSVRLNEKLFF. The DNA for the CDR3 is TGTGCCTGGAGTGTACGGCTTAATGAAAAACTGTTTTTT.

The rearrangement uses TRBV13 and TRBJ1-6; maybe TRBD1 (5 bases). CDR1 and CDR2 from the germline V gene are PRHDT and FYEKMQ (reference sequence). The CDR3 extends over 13 amino acids. V dropped 6 bases and J dropped 9 bases, with 12 bases sitting between them. The CDR3 here is CASRGSGRSPLHF. CDR3 nucleotide sequence: TGTGCCAGCAGGGGCTCGGGACGTTCACCCCTCCACTTT.

Only a few counts were recorded for this clone. The V call is TRBV7-8, the J call TRBJ2-3; D is perhaps TRBD2 (5 bases). CDR1 SGHVS and CDR2 FQNEAQ come from the germline V gene. The CDR3 is 15 amino acids. The V end lost 1 base, the J end lost 2 bases, and 10 bases lay between the germline ends. CDR3 coding DNA: TGTGCCAGCAGCTTAGGGAGGCGGCCCACAGATACGCAGTATTTT. This sequence encodes CASSLGRRPTDTQYF.

The chain couples TRBV7-9 to TRBJ1-1, with 8 bases matching TRBD1. This CDR3 region has 16 residues. The J segment lost 3 bases and the V segment lost 5 bases, leaving 11 bases of the junction unmatched. Germline values: CDR1 SEHNR, CDR2 FQNEAQ (reference sequence). The CDR3 spells CASSPQGATLDTEAFF. DNA of the CDR3: TGTGCCAGCAGCCCCCAGGGGGCTACTCTGGACACTGAAGCTTTCTTT.

The table lists this clone with a count of one. The CDR3 DNA follows: TGTGCCTGGAGGAGACTAGCGGGAGGAGGCGATGAGCAGTTCTTC. It encodes CAWRRLAGGGDEQFF. V and J are TRBV30 and TRBJ2-1; 13 bases map to TRBD2. V gave up 3 bases and J gave up 8 bases; unmatched junction bases: 7. The germline V gene encodes CDR1 GTSNPN and CDR2 SVGIG (reference sequence). This CDR3 is 15 amino acids long.

V is TRBV18 and J is TRBJ1-4; TRBD1 is a possible D gene (5 bases). The germline V gene has CDR1 KGHSH and CDR2 LQKENI. This CDR3 spans 14 amino acids. Deletions cut 5 bases from V and 8 bases from J, with 15 bases between. The CDR3 sequence: CASSEYAWGEKLFF. The CDR3 DNA reads TGTGCCAGCTCAGAGTACGCGTGGGGCGAAAAACTGTTTTTT.

This clone appeared a single time. J is TRBJ1-2 and V is TRBV7-8, with D uncertain. The CDR3 runs to 13 residues. Trimming removed 5 bases from V and 9 bases from J, with 16 bases in between. Germline loops: CDR1 SGHVS, CDR2 FQNEAQ. The CDR3 nucleotides are TGTGCCAGCAGCCGCGAGGTACCTTCGAGCTACACCTTC. It specifies CASSREVPSSYTF.

This CDR3 reads CASSPTSRSEAFF. In DNA, the CDR3 is TGTGCCAGCAGCCCTACGAGTCGAAGTGAAGCTTTCTTT. This chain joins TRBV7-2 and TRBJ1-1; unclear D gene. Germline V gene data show CDR1 as SGHTA and CDR2 as FQGNSA. The CDR3 length is 13 residues. The germline V and J ends were trimmed by 5 bases and 7 bases, with 14 bases remaining between them.

CDR3 coding DNA: TGTGCCAGCAGCTTGGCCCCAGGGGTGGGAGAGCAGTACTTC. Translating it yields CASSLAPGVGEQYF. The gene calls are TRBV5-5 and TRBJ2-7, with D possibly TRBD1 on 6 matching bases. From germline, CDR1 is SGHKS and CDR2 YYEKEE (reference sequence). V shed 0 bases and J shed 7 bases, with 14 bases lying between them. CDR3 length: 14 amino acids.

This chain connects TRBV5-6 to TRBJ1-5, with TRBD1 as a possible D gene (5 bases). The CDR3 is made up of 15 amino acids. CDR1 SGHDT and CDR2 YYEEEE come from the germline V gene. Trimming removed 4 bases at V and 1 base at J, with 12 bases between. CDR3 nucleotides: TGTGCCAGCAGCCGAGGGGTTGGGAGCAATCAGCCCCAGCATTTT. Translation gives CASSRGVGSNQPQHF.

V and J are TRBV28 and TRBJ2-6; D ambiguous. Per the germline V gene, CDR1 is MDHEN and CDR2 is SYDVKM. This CDR3 region has 16 residues. Trimming took 7 bases from V and 4 from J, leaving 17 bases between them. DNA for the CDR3: TGTGCCAGCACCCCAGTCGAATTTTCCGGGGCCAACGTCCTGACTTTC. Its protein product is CASTPVEFSGANVLTF.